Following are 29 T cell receptor beta chains from one sample sequenced in a study of CD8 T cells in Susac syndrome. Random hexamers were used to reverse transcribe about 0.45 to 1 ug of RNA. MiXCR was run by TCRdb on the immunoSEQ multiplex PCR reads, yielding one entry per CDR3 protein. This sample carries roughly 190,000 distinct CDR3 sequences, approximately 95% of them seen once, and the ten largest clones take 0.08% to 0.11%. The sequenced sample was CD4+ T cells from PBMCs. These receptors originate from a human donor in good health.

The rearrangement uses TRBV20-1 and TRBJ1-2, with D maybe TRBD1 (6 bases). The CDR3 totals 12 residues. Germline lookup yields CDR1 DFQATT and CDR2 SNEGSKA (reference sequence). Trimming left V 4 bases short and J 4 bases short, with 10 bases between. In nucleotides, the CDR3 is TGCAGTGCTACAGGGGCGATCTATGGCTACACCTTC. Residues: CSATGAIYGYTF.

The chain combines TRBV30 with TRBJ1-5; a possible D gene is TRBD1 (5 bases). Germline-derived CDR1 and CDR2 are GTSNPN and SVGIG (reference sequence). Trimming took 0 bases from V and 3 from J, leaving 6 bases between them. The CDR3 has 13 amino acids. This CDR3 reads CAWSVGHNQPQHF. The CDR3 nucleotides are TGTGCCTGGAGTGTAGGACACAATCAGCCCCAGCATTTT.

This CDR3 reads CASSQDRSGKGAQHF. The CDR3 DNA is TGTGCCAGCAGCCAAGATCGGAGCGGTAAAGGGGCCCAGCATTTT. The chain links TRBV4-2 to TRBJ1-5, with TRBD1 as a possible D gene (5 bases). CDR3 size: 15 residues. The V gene lost 0 bases and the J gene lost 11 bases, with 17 bases spanning the gap. From germline, CDR1 is LGHNA and CDR2 YNFKEQ.

The gene calls are TRBV20-1 and TRBJ2-7, with 7 nucleotides matching TRBD1. Germline V gene lookup returns CDR1 DFQATT and CDR2 SNEGSKA (reference sequence). The CDR3 runs 12 residues. After removal of 4 bases from V and 3 bases from J, the junction contained 3 bases not matched to a gene. The DNA for the CDR3 is TGCAGTGCTACAAGGACAGGCTACGAGCAGTACTTC. This sequence encodes CSATRTGYEQYF.

The table lists this clonotype with a count of one. The chain is built from TRBV12-3 or TRBV12-4 and TRBJ2-1; D remains unclear. V shed 6 bases and J shed 6 bases, with 9 bases lying between them. This CDR3 region has 12 residues. The CDR3 coding sequence is TGTGCCAGCAGGTCCGCCAGCAATGAGCAGTTCTTC. Encoded protein: CASRSASNEQFF.

The rearrangement links TRBV7-9 to TRBJ2-1; 8 nucleotides line up with TRBD2. Germline loops: CDR1 SEHNR, CDR2 FQNEAQ (reference sequence). The CDR3 is 16 residues long. After removal of 7 bases from V and 4 bases from J, the junction contained 12 bases not matched to a gene. The CDR3, as DNA: TGTGCCAGCACCAACCCTCCGGGACTAGGATACAATGAGCAGTTCTTC. Its translation: CASTNPPGLGYNEQFF.

This sequence joins TRBV12-3 or TRBV12-4 and TRBJ2-7, with D perhaps matching TRBD1 (5 bases). This CDR3 comprises 14 residues. Trimming removed 0 bases at V and 3 bases at J, with 9 bases between. CDR3 sequence: CASSLALTDYEQYF. The CDR3 region has the DNA TGTGCCAGCAGTTTAGCGCTGACAGACTACGAGCAGTACTTC.

The chain employs TRBV4-3 and TRBJ1-1, with D tentatively TRBD1 (6 bases). Deletions cut 6 bases from V and 0 bases from J, with 11 bases between. Germline CDR1 and CDR2: LGHNA and YSLEER. The CDR3 totals 14 residues. CDR3 DNA sequence: TGCGCCAGCAGAGGACAGATCATGAACACTGAAGCTTTCTTT. Protein sequence: CASRGQIMNTEAFF.

The V gene is TRBV6-5, the J gene TRBJ2-7, with 8 nucleotides matching TRBD1. V lost 2 bases and J lost 5; bases outside the gene matches: 11. The germline CDR1 and CDR2 sequences are MNHEY and SVGAGI. The CDR3 contains 16 residues. CDR3 loop: CASSYRIGTGYHEQYF. In DNA, the CDR3 is TGTGCCAGCAGTTACCGAATTGGGACAGGATACCACGAGCAGTACTTC.

The V gene is TRBV27, the J gene TRBJ2-4; no definite D call. Trimming pared 4 bases from V and 7 bases from J, leaving 17 bases between. Germline V gene sequence: CDR1 MNHEY, CDR2 SMNVEV (reference sequence). CDR3 length: 15 residues. CDR3 DNA sequence: TGTGCCAGCAGTTCCCGGGCCCTCCATGGCAACATTCAGTACTTC. Translating it yields CASSSRALHGNIQYF.

Only one count was recorded for this clonotype. The chain employs TRBV7-2 and TRBJ2-7, with 12 positions matching TRBD1. CDR3 length equals 13 residues. The V segment lost 4 bases and the J segment 9 bases; nucleotides outside the gene matches: 4. CDR1 is SGHTA and CDR2 is FQGNSA in the germline V gene. CDR3 sequence reads: CASSSGTGGAQYF. Here the CDR3 DNA reads TGTGCCAGCAGCTCCGGGACAGGGGGCGCGCAGTACTTC.

This chain uses TRBV30 with TRBJ2-7; D call uncertain. The CDR3 spans 14 residues. The V gene's germline CDR1 is GTSNPN and CDR2 SVGIG (reference sequence). Trimming pared 2 bases from V and 2 bases from J, leaving 13 bases between. This CDR3 reads CAWSLDDTAYEQYF. The CDR3 bases are TGTGCCTGGAGTCTCGACGACACGGCCTACGAGCAGTACTTC. Combining the CDR3 with reference TRBV30 and TRBJ2-7 gives the whole variable domain SQTIHQWPATLVQPVGSPLSLECTVEGTSNPNLYWYRQAAGRGLQLLFYSVGIGQISSEVPQNLSASRPQDRQFILSSKKLLLSDSGFYLCAWSLDDTAYEQYFGPGTRLTVT.

This clonotype was observed a single time. V gene TRBV2 combines with J gene TRBJ2-7, with 10 bases fitting TRBD2. The CDR3 sequence is 14 residues long. Unmatched junction bases numbered 5, after V lost 6 bases and J lost 3 bases. Germline V lookup: CDR1 SNHLY, CDR2 FYNNEI. The CDR3 loop is CASRGLASVYEQYF. In DNA, the CDR3 is TGTGCCAGCAGGGGACTAGCGTCTGTCTACGAGCAGTACTTC. Looking up the rest from reference TRBV2 and TRBJ2-7 gives the full variable domain: EPEVTQTPSHQVTQMGQEVILRCVPISNHLYFYWYRQILGQKVEFLVSFYNNEISEKSEIFDDQFSVERPDGSNFTLKIRSTKLEDSAMYFCASRGLASVYEQYFGPGTRLTVT.

V usage is TRBV28 and J usage is TRBJ2-7; the match to TRBD1 covers 11 bases. From germline, CDR1 is MDHEN and CDR2 SYDVKM. There are 17 residues in the CDR3. Germline trimming cut 4 bases from V and 3 bases from J; bases unmatched to any gene: 11. CDR3 nucleotides: TGTGCCAGCAGTTCCTCCGGGACAGGGGGGTCTGGCTACGAGCAGTACTTC. Translation: CASSSSGTGGSGYEQYF.

The chain recombines TRBV7-9 with TRBJ2-1; 8 nucleotides agree with TRBD1. CDR3 length equals 16 residues. CDR1 and CDR2 (germline): SEHNR, FQNEAQ (reference sequence). V trimming: 5 bases; J trimming: 6 bases; junction bases outside the gene matches: 12. The CDR3 DNA is TGTGCCAGCAGCCCCCGGGTCCTAACAGGGGGCAATGAGCAGTTCTTC. Encoded protein: CASSPRVLTGGNEQFF.

The rearrangement links TRBV7-3 to TRBJ2-2, with D possibly being TRBD1 (6 bases). Trimming shortened V by 0 bases and J by 0 bases, and 14 bases separated the two germline ends. The germline gives CDR1 SGHTA, CDR2 FQGTGA. The CDR3 has 18 residues. The CDR3 DNA reads as TGTGCCAGCAGCTTAACCCCACAGGGACCAACGAACACCGGGGAGCTGTTTTTT. This gives the protein CASSLTPQGPTNTGELFF.

The chain links TRBV5-4 to TRBJ2-6; tentative D call: TRBD1 (5 bases). The CDR3 is 15 residues long. Trimming removed 2 bases at V and 5 bases at J, with 11 bases between. The germline V gene encodes CDR1 SGHNT and CDR2 YYREEE (reference sequence). Written as DNA, the CDR3 is TGTGCCAGCAGCTTACCATCAGGGCGGGCCAACGTCCTGACTTTC. Its protein is CASSLPSGRANVLTF.

There are a few counts of this clonotype. The chain recombines TRBV7-8 with TRBJ1-5, with TRBD1 matching 8 bases. Germline V gives CDR1 SGHVS, CDR2 FQNEAQ. The CDR3 consists of 13 residues. V lost 3 bases, J lost 5 bases, and 0 bases stayed unmatched. CDR3 DNA: TGTGCCAGCAGCTTGACAGGGGATCAGCCCCAGCATTTT. The encoded protein is CASSLTGDQPQHF.

The chain recombines TRBV24-1 with TRBJ1-1; D uncertain. Germline CDR1 is KGHDR and CDR2 is SFDVKD. There are 9 residues in the CDR3. V shed 9 bases and J shed 10 bases, with 8 bases lying between them. The CDR3 is CATLGRAFF. The DNA for the CDR3 is TGTGCCACCCTCGGCAGAGCTTTCTTT.

The chain combines TRBV3-1 with TRBJ1-2, with D uncertain. The V end lost 5 bases, the J end lost 4 bases, and 8 bases lay between the germline ends. The CDR3 totals 12 residues. Germline CDR1 LGHDT, CDR2 YNNKEL (reference sequence). The CDR3 nucleotides read TGTGCCAGCAGCATTACCGGCTATGGCTACACCTTC. It translates to CASSITGYGYTF.

This clonotype was recorded only once. The chain uses TRBV3-1 and TRBJ1-1; 9 positions agree with TRBD1. The CDR3 loop spans 17 amino acids. The junction had 8 bases not matched to a gene; V was cut back by 3 bases and J by 0 bases. Looked up from germline, CDR1 is LGHDT and CDR2 is YNNKEL (reference sequence). CDR3 loop: CASSHTDRGMMNTEAFF. CDR3 coding DNA: TGTGCCAGCAGCCATACAGACAGGGGGATGATGAACACTGAAGCTTTCTTT.

The chain links TRBV29-1 to TRBJ1-5; D gene uncertain. V shed 4 bases and J shed 4 bases, with 11 bases lying between them. Germline V lookup: CDR1 SQVTM, CDR2 ANQGSEA. The CDR3 is 13 residues long. CDR3 DNA: TGCAGCGTTGCCCCGGGCCCTAATCAGCCCCAGCATTTT. Translated, it gives CSVAPGPNQPQHF.

The chain uses TRBV24-1 and TRBJ1-5, with a possible D match to TRBD1 (5 bases). The CDR3 length is 17 residues. The ends were cut back, 0 bases at V and 1 base at J, with 12 bases in the middle. Germline V gene sequence: CDR1 KGHDR, CDR2 SFDVKD. The CDR3 nucleotides read TGTGCCACCAGTGATTTGACCCAGGGACTGAGCAATCAGCCCCAGCATTTT. It is translated as CATSDLTQGLSNQPQHF.

This chain uses TRBV20-1 with TRBJ1-5; no clear D gene. With 5 bases removed from V and 6 bases from J, the gap between germline ends came to 14 bases. This CDR3 is 13 amino acids long. Germline V gene data show CDR1 as DFQATT and CDR2 as SNEGSKA (reference sequence). CDR3 coding DNA: TGCAGTGCTCATGAGACCCCCGGTCAGCCCCAGCATTTT. Protein product: CSAHETPGQPQHF.

This rearrangement joins TRBV18 to TRBJ2-3; 7 nucleotides align to TRBD1. The germline CDR1 and CDR2 sequences are KGHSH and LQKENI. The CDR3 extends over 16 amino acids. Trimming removed 5 bases from V and 5 bases from J; junction bases left unmatched: 13. CDR3 amino acids: CASSTLTGSSGDTQYF. The CDR3, as DNA: TGTGCCAGCTCAACCCTGACAGGGTCAAGTGGAGATACGCAGTATTTT.

The V call is TRBV30, the J call TRBJ1-1; D is perhaps TRBD1 (5 bases). The V gene's germline CDR1 is GTSNPN and CDR2 SVGIG (reference sequence). CDR3 size: 15 residues. Trimming left V 0 bases short and J 5 bases short, with 16 bases between. CDR3 coding DNA: TGTGCCTGGAGTGTTAGGGACCGGGAGCAAACTGAAGCTTTCTTT. Translation gives CAWSVRDREQTEAFF.

This sequence joins TRBV3-1 and TRBJ2-2; TRBD2 aligns across 8 bases. This CDR3 is 17 amino acids long. The germline CDR1 and CDR2 sequences are LGHDT and YNNKEL (reference sequence). J was trimmed by 4 bases and V by 1 base; bases with no gene match: 8. The CDR3 here is CASSQVRGGRATGELFF. CDR3 sequence (DNA): TGTGCCAGCAGCCAAGTTCGGGGGGGCCGGGCCACCGGGGAGCTGTTTTTT.

V usage is TRBV20-1 and J usage is TRBJ2-1; the match to TRBD2 covers 10 bases. The germline V gene has CDR1 DFQATT and CDR2 SNEGSKA (reference sequence). V lost 4 bases, J lost 9 bases, and 15 bases stayed unmatched. This CDR3 is 16 amino acids long. The CDR3: CSATQPSGRARFEQFF. CDR3 DNA sequence: TGCAGTGCTACCCAACCGAGCGGGAGGGCCCGCTTTGAGCAGTTCTTC.

The chain links TRBV18 to TRBJ2-2; D gene unclear. Germline CDR1 and CDR2: KGHSH and LQKENI. The CDR3 runs to 17 residues. Trimming removed 3 bases from V and 0 bases from J, with 14 bases in between. CDR3 sequence reads: CASSPQVAATNTGELFF. In DNA, the CDR3 is TGTGCCAGCTCACCTCAGGTGGCAGCGACGAACACCGGGGAGCTGTTTTTT.